This T cell receptor (beta chain) was retrieved from a study of human T cells and chemical hapten exposure. Background on the study: Across its 20 to 25 weeks, the study gave patients weekly diphenylcyclopropenone doses to the scalp. Study-level results: As the donors had alopecia, their immune response may differ from healthy people's.

As originally analysed: Samples contained a median of 95,638 TCRs, with a range of about 23,224 to 700,000. TCRdb ran MiXCR on the RACE reads and lists one entry per CDR3 protein. V and J calls and clone size were set by TCRdb, not the authors. The table records approximately 370,000 distinct CDR3 sequences, roughly 6% of them present only once. Time point of the sample: pre-sensitization, week 0. Treatment indicated: therapeutic diphenylcyclopropenone sensitization with weekly scalp DPC. The trim removed 3 bases at V and 2 bases at J, leaving 13 bases unmatched. The CDR3 has 18 amino acids. Germline values: CDR1 MDHEN, CDR2 SYDVKM. This clonotype has at least ten counts. As yet, its antigen is unknown.

The chain employs TRBV28 and TRBJ1-5; 7 nucleotides line up with TRBD1. The material sequenced was whole blood, taken in connection with sensitization to the hapten diphenylcyclopropenone (DPC). The TCR sequence derives from a woman aged 18-30 years with alopecia areata. Some clones in this sample may be carry-over from other donors' samples. The CDR3 reads CASSFPEQTGPGNQPQHF. The CDR3 DNA follows: TGTGCCAGCAGTTTTCCGGAACAGACAGGGCCCGGCAATCAGCCCCAGCATTTT.